One and the same sample provided the 17 T cell receptor beta chains below, sequenced in a study of T cells in Graves' hyperthyroidism and ophthalmopathy. The TCR beta CDR3 regions underwent amplification using RNA transcripts as the source. Initially, a first-round RT-PCR of the TCR CDR3 employed the HTBI primer set. Each CDR3 protein gets one entry after TCRdb re-called the multiplex PCR reads with MiXCR. The table lists 550,000 to 600,000 distinct CDR3 sequences, 14% of them singletons. Sample: blood. These receptors were collected from a woman aged 18-29 years with Graves' ophthalmopathy.

This clonotype was seen at least ten times. This rearrangement joins TRBV12-3 or TRBV12-4 to TRBJ1-1; possibly TRBD1 for D (5 bases). The CDR3 has 14 amino acids. The V and J ends lost 4 bases and 3 bases respectively, with 12 bases between them. CDR3 region: CASSSGGVYTEAFF. In nucleotides, the CDR3 is TGTGCCAGCAGTTCGGGGGGGGTGTACACTGAAGCTTTCTTT.

DNA of the CDR3: TGTGCCACCGGGACTAGCGGGAGTTTCCCCCCCCCCTACGAGCAGTACTTC. Translating gives CATGTSGSFPPPYEQYF. The chain recombines TRBV19 with TRBJ2-7; 14 bases align to TRBD2. V gave up 10 bases and J gave up 2 bases; unmatched junction bases: 13. Germline values: CDR1 LNHDA, CDR2 SQIVND (reference sequence). The CDR3 sequence is 17 residues long.

This rearrangement joins TRBV6-1 to TRBJ2-1, with 10 bases aligning to TRBD1. With 6 bases clipped from V and 3 bases from J, the junction kept 5 bases outside the gene matches. Germline-derived CDR1 and CDR2 are MNHNS and SASEGT. This CDR3 is 15 amino acids long. This CDR3 is CASRVDRGIYNEQFF. The DNA of the CDR3 is TGTGCCAGCAGGGTGGACAGGGGGATCTACAATGAGCAGTTCTTC.

This clonotype has ten or more counts. V gene TRBV7-9 combines with J gene TRBJ2-5, with D possibly matching TRBD1 (5 bases). Germline CDR1 and CDR2: SEHNR and FQNEAQ (reference sequence). V lost 4 bases and J 4 bases, leaving 16 bases between the germline ends. The CDR3 is 15 amino acids. Here the CDR3 reads CASSSELWGVETQYF. The CDR3 nucleotides read TGTGCCAGCAGCTCCGAGCTGTGGGGCGTAGAGACCCAGTACTTC.

The table lists this clonotype with many counts. V and J are TRBV27 and TRBJ1-5, with a possible D match to TRBD1 (6 bases). V was trimmed by 1 base and J by 7 bases, leaving 14 bases between them. CDR3 length equals 15 residues. The germline CDR1 and CDR2 sequences are MNHEY and SMNVEV (reference sequence). In DNA, the CDR3 is TGTGCCAGCAGTTTATGGGGACAAGATGGCCAGCCCCAGCATTTT. Translation: CASSLWGQDGQPQHF.

This clonotype was seen ten or more times. The gene calls are TRBV7-9 and TRBJ1-2; D ambiguous. Per the germline V gene, CDR1 is SEHNR and CDR2 is FQNEAQ (reference sequence). Trimming took off 0 bases at V and 2 bases at J, with 7 bases between the two ends. The CDR3 is 14 residues long. The CDR3 is CASSLAGNNYGYTF. As DNA, the CDR3 is TGTGCCAGCAGCTTAGCGGGCAACAACTATGGCTACACCTTC.

A word on this clonotype: A much larger clone differs from this one at a single base, so this may be a read error. V gene TRBV27 combines with J gene TRBJ2-1, with D possibly TRBD2 on 6 matching bases. The CDR3 totals 13 residues. Germline V gene lookup returns CDR1 MNHEY and CDR2 SMNVEV (reference sequence). V lost 7 bases and J lost 7, with 14 bases in between. DNA for the CDR3: TGTGCCAGCAATCTAATGGGACTTAATGAGCAGTTCTTC. Residues: CASNLMGLNEQFF.

This clonotype was picked up many times. The V gene is TRBV28, the J gene TRBJ2-6; TRBD1 matches 10 bases. V dropped 4 bases and J dropped 0; count of bases not matched to a gene: 6. The length of the CDR3 is 18 residues. CDR1 and CDR2 from the germline V gene are MDHEN and SYDVKM. CDR3 sequence: CASSSGTGVNSGANVLTF. In DNA form, the CDR3 reads TGTGCCAGCAGTTCAGGGACAGGGGTTAACTCTGGGGCCAACGTCCTGACTTTC.

There are many counts of this clonotype. The J gene is TRBJ2-7, the V gene TRBV10-3; 7 bases match TRBD1. Per germline, CDR1 ENHRY and CDR2 SYGVKD. The ends lost 4 bases at V and 6 bases at J; junction bases unmatched: 9. The length of the CDR3 is 14 residues. In nucleotides, the CDR3 is TGTGCCATCAGTGGGGACACACAGGGGCTCGAGCAGTACTTC. Translating gives CAISGDTQGLEQYF.

This clonotype came up many times. J is TRBJ1-1 and V is TRBV27; 9 bases align to TRBD1. Germline assignment: CDR1 MNHEY and CDR2 SMNVEV (reference sequence). The CDR3 is made up of 14 amino acids. The junction had 3 bases not matched to a gene; V was cut back by 2 bases and J by 5 bases. CDR3 protein: CASSLTGGWTEAFF. The CDR3 bases are TGTGCCAGCAGTTTAACAGGGGGCTGGACTGAAGCTTTCTTT.

A note on this clonotype: This may stem from a read error, because a much larger clone lies one nucleotide away. The rearrangement joins TRBV27 to TRBJ2-4; 8 bases map to TRBD2. CDR3 length: 18 residues. CDR1 MNHEY and CDR2 SMNVEV come from the germline V gene (reference sequence). CDR3 protein: CASSLFTSGSSDKNTQYF. CDR3 bases: TGTGCCAGCAGTCTCTTTACCAGCGGGAGTTCGGACAAAAACACTCAGTACTTC.

In the case of this clonotype: The germline gene is not matched at one end of the junction; a read error may be the cause. The chain recombines TRBV20-1 with TRBJ1-5, with a weak D call TRBD1 (5 bases). Germline CDR1 and CDR2: DFQATT and SNEGSKA (reference sequence). The CDR3 extends over 16 amino acids. This CDR3 reads CSAKAGTSYSTQPQHF. DNA for the CDR3: TGCAGTGCGAAGGCGGGGACCAGTTATAGCACTCAGCCCCAGCATTTT.

This clonotype has a count of ten or more. The chain combines TRBV29-1 with TRBJ1-1, with D unresolved. Trimming pared 5 bases from V and 2 bases from J, leaving 15 bases between. The CDR3 length is 14 residues. Germline V CDR1 and CDR2: SQVTM, ANQGSEA. The CDR3: CSVWLAGYNTEAFF. Written as DNA, the CDR3 is TGCAGCGTTTGGCTGGCAGGCTATAACACTGAAGCTTTCTTT.

CDR3 nucleotide sequence: TGTGCCAGTAGTATAGATAGTGTCGCCAGCTCTGGGGCCAACGTCCTGACTTTC. Its translation: CASSIDSVASSGANVLTF. The chain combines TRBV19 with TRBJ2-6; D gene ambiguous. The V end lost 0 bases, the J end lost 0 bases, and 12 bases lay between the germline ends. In germline, CDR1 is LNHDA, CDR2 SQIVND (reference sequence). The CDR3 is made up of 18 amino acids.

This clonotype came up many times. This sequence joins TRBV20-1 and TRBJ2-1; D ambiguous. This CDR3 region has 13 residues. Germline CDR1 and CDR2: DFQATT and SNEGSKA (reference sequence). The V gene lost 8 bases and the J gene lost 0 bases, with 11 bases spanning the gap. The CDR3 loop is CSSVIHSYNEQFF. DNA of the CDR3: TGCAGTTCTGTAATTCACTCCTACAATGAGCAGTTCTTC.

In its sample, this clonotype was seen many times. The chain uses TRBV12-3 or TRBV12-4 and TRBJ2-1, with TRBD2 identical over 8 bases. Losses at the gene ends were 7 bases for V and 4 bases for J; bases not matched to a gene: 9. The CDR3 extends over 15 amino acids. The CDR3 here is CASNFRLAGYNEQFF. The CDR3 region has the DNA TGTGCCAGCAACTTTAGGCTAGCGGGTTACAATGAGCAGTTCTTC.

In its sample, this clonotype was seen a few times. The chain links TRBV25-1 to TRBJ2-1, with 11 bases matching TRBD2. V lost 8 bases and J lost 5; bases outside the gene matches: 8. The CDR3 runs to 15 residues. Germline V gives CDR1 MGHDK, CDR2 SYGVNS. As DNA, the CDR3 is TGTGCCAGCTATACCGGACTAGCGGGTGACAATGAGCAGTTCTTC. Translating it yields CASYTGLAGDNEQFF.